This is a list of T cell receptor beta chains from one sample in a study of CD8+CD57+ T cells in acquired aplastic anemia. TCRdb used MiXCR to reprocess the reads, holding one entry per CDR3 protein. This table holds 200,000 to 250,000 distinct CDR3 sequences, 61% found once. Sequencing was performed on sorted CD4+, CD8+, or CD8+CD57+ T cells (not recorded which) from PBMCs. These receptors originate from a human donor in good health. Each CDR3 is given with its conserved first and last residue. A D gene is named only where the DNA matches it firmly. Only part of the rows carry a size: once, few, many, or a class if the clone is expanded.

clone_size,d_call,j_call,v_call,cdr3_nt,cdr3_aa
many,-,TRBJ2-7,TRBV5-4,TGTGCCAGCAGAGGAAACAGGGGAGGCACCTACGAGCAGTACTTC,CASRGNRGGTYEQYF
once,-,TRBJ2-2,TRBV5-1,TGTGCCAGCAGAGACATTGCTTGGTCGAGAACGAACACCGGGGAGCTGTTTTTT,CASRDIAWSRTNTGELFF
-,TRBD2,TRBJ2-2,TRBV2,TGTGCCAGCAGTTATAGCGGGGGCCCCGGGGAGCTGTTTTTT,CASSYSGGPGELFF
-,-,TRBJ2-5,TRBV24-1,TGTGCCACCAGCAAAGCCTCTTCAGGGGAGACCCAGTACTTC,CATSKASSGETQYF
-,-,TRBJ1-1,TRBV2,TGTGCCAGCAGTGAGTCAGGGAACACTGAAGCTTTCTTT,CASSESGNTEAFF
-,-,TRBJ2-5,TRBV20-1,TGCAGTGGGACGGCGCGGGGGCGGGAGACCCAGTACTTC,CSGTARGRETQYF
many,TRBD2,TRBJ2-1,TRBV14,TGTGCCAGCAGCCAAGATGCTAGCGGGGTAAACTTCTACAATGAGCAGTTCTTC,CASSQDASGVNFYNEQFF
-,-,TRBJ2-7,TRBV20-1,TGCAGTGCTAGTCGGACCGCCGCCGAGGGTGAGCAGTACTTC,CSASRTAAEGEQYF
-,-,TRBJ1-1,TRBV24-1,TGTGCCACCAGTGATTTAAGGGGGACTGAAGCTTTCTTT,CATSDLRGTEAFF
-,-,TRBJ2-7,TRBV29-1,TGCAGCGTTGTAGAGCGCGAGAGCTCCTACGAGCAGTACTTC,CSVVERESSYEQYF
-,TRBD2,TRBJ2-3,TRBV14,TGTGCCAGCAGCCTCGGGAGGAGCGGGGGGGCTGAGGATACGCAGTATTTT,CASSLGRSGGAEDTQYF
many,TRBD2,TRBJ2-7,TRBV9,TGTGCCAGCAGCGGTCGGCCGTCGACTAGCGGGGACAACTACGAGCAGTACTTC,CASSGRPSTSGDNYEQYF
few,-,TRBJ2-7,TRBV27,TGTGCCAGCAGTTTAGGGGTCTGGAGGGAGCAGTACTTC,CASSLGVWREQYF
once,-,TRBJ1-6,TRBV20-1,TGCAGTGCTGGGAGCCGTGATTCACCCCTCCACTTT,CSAGSRDSPLHF